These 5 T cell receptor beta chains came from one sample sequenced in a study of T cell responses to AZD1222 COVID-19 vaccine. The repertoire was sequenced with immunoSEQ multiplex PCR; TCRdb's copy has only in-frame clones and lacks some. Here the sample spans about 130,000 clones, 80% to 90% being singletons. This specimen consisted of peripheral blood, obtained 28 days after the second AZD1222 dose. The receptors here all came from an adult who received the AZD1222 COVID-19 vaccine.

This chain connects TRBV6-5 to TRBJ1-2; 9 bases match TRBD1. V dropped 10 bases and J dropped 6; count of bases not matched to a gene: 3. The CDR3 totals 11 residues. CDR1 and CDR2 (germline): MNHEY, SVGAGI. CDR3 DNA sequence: TGTGCCACGGGACAGGGACATGGCTACACCTTC. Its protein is CATGQGHGYTF.

CDR3 sequence: CASSEGYRVINQPQHF. CDR3 nucleotide sequence: TGTGCCAGCAGTGAAGGGTACAGGGTGATAAATCAGCCCCAGCATTTT. The chain carries TRBV6-1 and TRBJ1-5; TRBD1 might be the D (6 bases). Germline V CDR1 and CDR2: MNHNS, SASEGT. Trimming took off 1 base at V and 4 bases at J, with 14 bases between the two ends. The CDR3 spans 16 residues.

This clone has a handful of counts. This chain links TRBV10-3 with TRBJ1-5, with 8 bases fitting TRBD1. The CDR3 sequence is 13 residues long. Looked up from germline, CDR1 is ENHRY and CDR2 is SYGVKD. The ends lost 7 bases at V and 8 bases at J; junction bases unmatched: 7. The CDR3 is CAINRDRSEPQHF. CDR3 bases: TGTGCCATCAATAGGGACAGGTCGGAGCCCCAGCATTTT.

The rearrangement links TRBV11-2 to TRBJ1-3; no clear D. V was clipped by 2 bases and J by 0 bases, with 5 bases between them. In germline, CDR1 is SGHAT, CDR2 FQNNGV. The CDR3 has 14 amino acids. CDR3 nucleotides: TGTGCCAGCAGCTTATTGGACTCTGGAAACACCATATATTTT. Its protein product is CASSLLDSGNTIYF.

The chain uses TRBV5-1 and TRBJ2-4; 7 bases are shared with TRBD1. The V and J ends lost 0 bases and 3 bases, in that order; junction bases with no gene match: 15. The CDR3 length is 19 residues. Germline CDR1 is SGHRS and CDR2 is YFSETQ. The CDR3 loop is CASSLAVRRTGTYKNIQYF. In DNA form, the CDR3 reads TGCGCCAGCAGCTTGGCCGTGAGAAGGACAGGAACCTACAAAAACATTCAGTACTTC.